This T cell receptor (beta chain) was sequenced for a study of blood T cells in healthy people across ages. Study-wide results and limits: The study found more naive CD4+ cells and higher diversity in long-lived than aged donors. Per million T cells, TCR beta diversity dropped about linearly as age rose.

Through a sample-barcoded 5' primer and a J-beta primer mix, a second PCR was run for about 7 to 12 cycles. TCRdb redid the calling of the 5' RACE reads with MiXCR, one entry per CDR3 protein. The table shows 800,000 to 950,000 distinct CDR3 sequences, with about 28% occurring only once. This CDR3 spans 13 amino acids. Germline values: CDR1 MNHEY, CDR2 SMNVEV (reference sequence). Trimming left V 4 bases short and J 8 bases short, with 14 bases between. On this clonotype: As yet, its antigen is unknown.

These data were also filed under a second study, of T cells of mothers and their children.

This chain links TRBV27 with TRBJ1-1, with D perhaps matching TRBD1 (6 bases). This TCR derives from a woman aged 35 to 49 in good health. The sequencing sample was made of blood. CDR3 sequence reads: CASSSRGRGEAFF. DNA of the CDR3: TGTGCCAGCAGTTCCAGGGGCCGGGGGGAAGCTTTCTTT.